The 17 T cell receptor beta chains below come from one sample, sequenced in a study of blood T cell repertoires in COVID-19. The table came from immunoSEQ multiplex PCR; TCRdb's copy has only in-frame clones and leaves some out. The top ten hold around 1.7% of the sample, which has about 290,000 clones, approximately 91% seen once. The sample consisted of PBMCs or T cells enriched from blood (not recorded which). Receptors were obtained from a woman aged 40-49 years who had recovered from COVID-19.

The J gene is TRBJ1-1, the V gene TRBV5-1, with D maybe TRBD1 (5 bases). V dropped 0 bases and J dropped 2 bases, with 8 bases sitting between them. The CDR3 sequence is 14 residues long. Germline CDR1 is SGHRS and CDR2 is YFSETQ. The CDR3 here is CASSLDRFNTEAFF. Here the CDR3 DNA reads TGCGCCAGCAGCTTGGACAGGTTTAACACTGAAGCTTTCTTT.

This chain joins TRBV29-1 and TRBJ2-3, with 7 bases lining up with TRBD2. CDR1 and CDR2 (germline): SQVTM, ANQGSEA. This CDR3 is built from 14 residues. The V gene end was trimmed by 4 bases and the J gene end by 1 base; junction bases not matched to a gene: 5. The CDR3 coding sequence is TGCAGCGTTGGTCGCGGGAGAGGCACAGATACGCAGTATTTT. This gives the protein CSVGRGRGTDTQYF.

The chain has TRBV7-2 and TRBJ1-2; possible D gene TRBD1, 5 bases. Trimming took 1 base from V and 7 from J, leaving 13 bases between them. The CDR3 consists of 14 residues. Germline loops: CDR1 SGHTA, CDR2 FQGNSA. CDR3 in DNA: TGTGCCAGCAGCTTAGAGGGCTCCAGGGCTGGCTACACCTTC. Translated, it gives CASSLEGSRAGYTF.

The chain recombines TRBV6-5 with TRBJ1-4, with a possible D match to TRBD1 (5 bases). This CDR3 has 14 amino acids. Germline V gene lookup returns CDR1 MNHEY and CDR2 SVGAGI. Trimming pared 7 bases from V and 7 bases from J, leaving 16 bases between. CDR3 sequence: CASISTPGGEKLFF. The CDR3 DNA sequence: TGTGCCAGCATCTCCACACCGGGGGGTGAAAAACTGTTTTTT.

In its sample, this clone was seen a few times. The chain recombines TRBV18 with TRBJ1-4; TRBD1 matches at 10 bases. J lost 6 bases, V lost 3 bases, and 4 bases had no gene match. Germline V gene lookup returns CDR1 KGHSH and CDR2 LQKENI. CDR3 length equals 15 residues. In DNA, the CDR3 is TGTGCCAGCTCACCGCCGGGACAGGGGTATGAAAAACTGTTTTTT. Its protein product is CASSPPGQGYEKLFF.

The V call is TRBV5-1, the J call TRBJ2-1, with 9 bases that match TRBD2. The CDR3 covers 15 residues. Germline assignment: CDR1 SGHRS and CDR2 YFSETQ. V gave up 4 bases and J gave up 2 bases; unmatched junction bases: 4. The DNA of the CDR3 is TGCGCCAGCAGCGATGCGGGGGGGCCCTACAATGAGCAGTTCTTC. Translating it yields CASSDAGGPYNEQFF.

This CDR3 reads CASSLALPGEKLFF. In DNA, the CDR3 is TGTGCCAGCAGCTTAGCTCTTCCGGGTGAAAAACTGTTTTTT. The chain carries TRBV11-2 and TRBJ1-4, with unresolved D. Germline CDR1 and CDR2: SGHAT and FQNNGV. Trimming took 1 base from V and 7 from J, leaving 10 bases between them. The CDR3 covers 14 residues.

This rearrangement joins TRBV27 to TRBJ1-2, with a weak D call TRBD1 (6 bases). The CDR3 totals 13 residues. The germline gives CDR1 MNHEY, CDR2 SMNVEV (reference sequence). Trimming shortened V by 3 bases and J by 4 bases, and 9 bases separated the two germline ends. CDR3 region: CASSFDRRYGYTF. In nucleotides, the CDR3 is TGTGCCAGCAGTTTTGACAGGCGCTATGGCTACACCTTC.

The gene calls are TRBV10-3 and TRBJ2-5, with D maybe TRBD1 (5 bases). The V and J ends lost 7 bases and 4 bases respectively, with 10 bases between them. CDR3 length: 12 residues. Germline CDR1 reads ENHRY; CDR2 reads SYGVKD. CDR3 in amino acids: CAIKGQGETQYF. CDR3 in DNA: TGTGCCATCAAAGGACAAGGAGAGACCCAGTACTTC.

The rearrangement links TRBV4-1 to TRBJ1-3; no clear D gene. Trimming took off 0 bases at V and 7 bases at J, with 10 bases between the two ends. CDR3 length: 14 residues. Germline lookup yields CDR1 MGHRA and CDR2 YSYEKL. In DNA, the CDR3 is TGCGCCAGCAGCCAAGATCCACAATTGAACACCATATATTTT. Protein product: CASSQDPQLNTIYF.

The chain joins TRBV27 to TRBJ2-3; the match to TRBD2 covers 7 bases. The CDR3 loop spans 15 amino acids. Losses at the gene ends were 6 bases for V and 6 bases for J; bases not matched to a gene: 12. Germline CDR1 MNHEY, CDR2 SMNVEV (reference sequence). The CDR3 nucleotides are TGTGCCAGCAGCCTCTGGAGCGGGACCTTGGATACGCAGTATTTT. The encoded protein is CASSLWSGTLDTQYF.

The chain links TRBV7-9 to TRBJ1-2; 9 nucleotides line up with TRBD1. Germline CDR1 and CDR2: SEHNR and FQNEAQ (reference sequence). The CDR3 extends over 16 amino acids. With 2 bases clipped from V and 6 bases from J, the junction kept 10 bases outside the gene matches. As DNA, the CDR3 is TGTGCCAGCAGCTTACACGGACGGGGACAGGGAGATGGCTACACCTTC. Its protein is CASSLHGRGQGDGYTF.

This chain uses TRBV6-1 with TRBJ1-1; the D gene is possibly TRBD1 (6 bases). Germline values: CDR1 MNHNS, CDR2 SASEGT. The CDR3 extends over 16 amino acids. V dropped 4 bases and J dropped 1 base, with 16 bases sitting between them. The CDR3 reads CASSGGGGGRNTEAFF. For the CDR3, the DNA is TGTGCCAGCAGTGGTGGAGGGGGGGGGCGGAACACTGAAGCTTTCTTT.

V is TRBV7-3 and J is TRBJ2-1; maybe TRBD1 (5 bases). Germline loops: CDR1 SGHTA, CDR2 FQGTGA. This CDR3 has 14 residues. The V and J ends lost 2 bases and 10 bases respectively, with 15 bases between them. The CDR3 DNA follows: TGTGCCAGCAGCTTAGGCAGGGTGGCCAGCGAGCAGTTCTTC. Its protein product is CASSLGRVASEQFF.

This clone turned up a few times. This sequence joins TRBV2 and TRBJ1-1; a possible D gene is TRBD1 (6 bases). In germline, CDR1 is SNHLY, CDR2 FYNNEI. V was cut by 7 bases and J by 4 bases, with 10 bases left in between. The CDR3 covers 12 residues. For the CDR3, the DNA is TGTGCCAGCAAGCAGGGGATCACTGAAGCTTTCTTT. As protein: CASKQGITEAFF.

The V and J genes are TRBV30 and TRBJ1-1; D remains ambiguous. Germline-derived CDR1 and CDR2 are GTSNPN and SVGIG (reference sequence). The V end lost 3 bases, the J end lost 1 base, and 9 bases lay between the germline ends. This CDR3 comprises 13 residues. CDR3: CAWSRGTNTEAFF. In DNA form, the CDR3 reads TGTGCCTGGAGCCGGGGAACGAACACTGAAGCTTTCTTT.

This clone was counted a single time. The CDR3 loop is CASSLSLGTANTGELFF. CDR3 coding DNA: TGTGCCAGCAGCTTGTCTCTCGGTACTGCGAACACCGGGGAGCTGTTTTTT. The chain couples TRBV11-3 to TRBJ2-2; D gene unclear. The CDR3 extends over 17 amino acids. Germline CDR1 is SGHNT and CDR2 is YENEEA. Deletions cut 3 bases from V and 0 bases from J, with 14 bases between.